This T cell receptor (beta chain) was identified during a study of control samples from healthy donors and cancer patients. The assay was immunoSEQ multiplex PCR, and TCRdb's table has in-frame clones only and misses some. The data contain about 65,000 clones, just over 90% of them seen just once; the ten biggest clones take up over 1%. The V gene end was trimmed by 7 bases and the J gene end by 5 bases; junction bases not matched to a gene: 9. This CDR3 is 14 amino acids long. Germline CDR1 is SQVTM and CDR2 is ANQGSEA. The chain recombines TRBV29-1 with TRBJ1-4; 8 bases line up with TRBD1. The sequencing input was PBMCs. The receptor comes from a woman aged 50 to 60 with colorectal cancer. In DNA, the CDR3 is TGCAGCGCATGGGGGACAGGACCAAATGAAAAACTGTTTTTT. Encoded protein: CSAWGTGPNEKLFF.